These 30 T cell receptor beta chains were sequenced from one sample in a study of T cell repertoires in cytomegalovirus infection (dated by TCRdb to about 2019). Sequencing relied on an Illumina HiSeq 1500. Using fastp trimming at Q25 and MiXCR clonotype assembly, TCRdb reanalyzed the public sequencing data and kept in-frame beta chains. Each CDR3 protein appears once, grouped with its most common genes and DNA. The sample includes around 490,000 distinct CDR3 sequences, with approximately 26% observed a single time. The top ten clones comprise 13% of the sample. Sequenced sample: PBMCs. Receptor source: a human donor in good health (CMV status not recorded). Some clones in this sample may be carry-over from other donors' samples.

The J gene is TRBJ2-1, the V gene TRBV6-5; 12 bases line up with TRBD2. The CDR3 sequence is 15 residues long. Germline CDR1 reads MNHEY; CDR2 reads SVGAGI. J lost 10 bases, V lost 7 bases, and 11 bases had no gene match. CDR3 residues: CASIRTSGVSGEQFF. The CDR3, as DNA: TGTGCCAGCATTAGGACTAGCGGGGTCTCGGGGGAGCAGTTCTTC.

The J gene is TRBJ2-1, the V gene TRBV4-3; 9 bases are a match to TRBD2. The J segment lost 4 bases and the V segment lost 0 bases, leaving 4 bases of the junction unmatched. CDR3 length equals 16 residues. CDR1 is LGHNA, CDR2 YSLEER, per germline. The CDR3 region is CASSQDWREGYNEQFF. The CDR3 coding sequence is TGCGCCAGCAGCCAAGATTGGCGGGAGGGATACAATGAGCAGTTCTTC.

V and J are TRBV27 and TRBJ2-7, with 9 bases identical to TRBD2. Looked up from germline, CDR1 is MNHEY and CDR2 is SMNVEV (reference sequence). This CDR3 spans 15 amino acids. With V trimmed by 0 bases and J by 8 bases, 8 bases remained unmatched. The CDR3 loop is CASSLSGTSSDQQYF. As DNA, the CDR3 is TGTGCCAGCAGTTTATCCGGGACTAGCAGTGATCAGCAGTACTTC.

The table lists this clonotype with a few counts. V usage is TRBV6-2 or TRBV6-3 and J usage is TRBJ1-1; D is ambiguous. The germline V and J ends were trimmed by 6 bases and 1 base, with 9 bases remaining between them. The CDR3 spans 13 residues. Per the germline V gene, CDR1 is MNHEY and CDR2 is SVGEGT. The CDR3 DNA reads as TGTGCCAGCAGGGACCGGCCGAACACTGAAGCTTTCTTT. This sequence encodes CASRDRPNTEAFF.

This clonotype was picked up many times. The junction and the germline gene differ at one end; a read error may be behind it. This sequence joins TRBV7-2 and TRBJ2-7; TRBD1 aligns across 9 bases. The V gene's germline CDR1 is SGHTA and CDR2 FQGNSA. The length of the CDR3 is 15 residues. The CDR3 DNA is TGTGCCAGCAGCCCCGGGGGGACAGGGCCCACTAATAAGTGCTTC. Its translation: CASSPGGTGPTNKCF.

This chain links TRBV15 with TRBJ1-4; D is possibly TRBD1 (6 bases). Between the trimmed V and J ends, which lost 2 bases and 11 bases, there was a span of 24 bases. Germline CDR1 is LNHNV and CDR2 is YYDKDF (reference sequence). The CDR3 extends over 17 amino acids. Here the CDR3 DNA reads TGTGCCACCAGCAGAAAAACAGGGAGTGGGGCGACCGGGAAACTGTTTTTT. This encodes CATSRKTGSGATGKLFF.

This clonotype has a count of ten or more. The chain is built from TRBV7-2 and TRBJ2-1; D perhaps matches TRBD2 (5 bases). The CDR3 runs 14 residues. The germline V gene has CDR1 SGHTA and CDR2 FQGNSA. The V and J ends lost 0 bases and 6 bases respectively, with 9 bases between them. CDR3 in amino acids: CASSLAEAINEQFF. The CDR3 coding sequence is TGTGCCAGCAGCTTAGCGGAGGCTATCAATGAGCAGTTCTTC.

This clonotype has only a few counts. V usage is TRBV7-9 and J usage is TRBJ2-2; 7 bases match TRBD2. V shed 5 bases and J 2 bases; nucleotides not matched to a gene: 11. Germline V gives CDR1 SEHNR, CDR2 FQNEAQ (reference sequence). This CDR3 contains 17 residues. The CDR3 region has the DNA TGTGCCAGCAGCCCTCGGGCTAGCGGCTCTAACACCGGGGAGCTGTTTTTT. Protein: CASSPRASGSNTGELFF.

In this sample, this clonotype turned up a few times. The rearrangement uses TRBV6-5 and TRBJ2-1; 10 bases align to TRBD2. CDR3 length equals 18 residues. V was pared by 0 bases and J by 0 bases, with 5 bases of the junction left unmatched. Per germline, CDR1 MNHEY and CDR2 SVGAGI. CDR3 amino acids: CASSYSSTSGDSYNEQFF. Here the CDR3 DNA reads TGTGCCAGCAGTTACTCGAGTACTAGCGGGGACTCCTACAATGAGCAGTTCTTC.

This clonotype came up a few times. The gene calls are TRBV2 and TRBJ2-7, with TRBD2 identical over 7 bases. Germline V gene sequence: CDR1 SNHLY, CDR2 FYNNEI. This CDR3 has 16 amino acids. The V and J ends lost 0 bases and 5 bases, in that order; junction bases with no gene match: 10. The CDR3 region is CASSEAASGGIDEQYV. CDR3 in DNA: TGTGCCAGCAGTGAAGCTGCTAGCGGAGGAATAGACGAGCAGTACGTC.

This chain uses TRBV30 with TRBJ2-7; D is perhaps TRBD1 (6 bases). Germline CDR1 GTSNPN, CDR2 SVGIG (reference sequence). This CDR3 has 13 residues. V shed 5 bases and J shed 2 bases, with 13 bases lying between them. CDR3 region: CAWAGQYTYEQYF. CDR3 DNA: TGTGCCTGGGCAGGACAGTATACCTACGAGCAGTACTTC.

This chain connects TRBV12-3 or TRBV12-4 to TRBJ1-4; 7 bases agree with TRBD1. Unmatched junction bases numbered 5, after V lost 7 bases and J lost 3 bases. The CDR3 is 14 residues long. CDR3 region: CASKPGQPNEKLFF. The CDR3 coding sequence is TGTGCCAGCAAACCGGGACAGCCTAATGAAAAACTGTTTTTT.

This clonotype was seen repeatedly, ten times or more. Here the CDR3 reads CASSLKRDSPYNEQFF. The DNA of the CDR3 is TGTGCCAGCAGCTTAAAACGGGACAGTCCATACAATGAGCAGTTCTTC. J is TRBJ2-1 and V is TRBV7-8; 7 bases fit TRBD1. This CDR3 region has 16 residues. Germline V gene data show CDR1 as SGHVS and CDR2 as FQNEAQ. V lost 2 bases and J lost 4; bases outside the gene matches: 8.

This clonotype was found a few times. This chain links TRBV2 with TRBJ2-1, with a tentative D call TRBD2 (6 bases). The CDR3 sequence is 14 residues long. Looked up from germline, CDR1 is SNHLY and CDR2 is FYNNEI. Between the trimmed V and J ends, which lost 7 bases and 4 bases, there was a span of 14 bases. In DNA form, the CDR3 reads TGTGCCAGCACACCCCTGCGGGGATACAATGAGCAGTTCTTC. Protein product: CASTPLRGYNEQFF.

The chain couples TRBV6-6 to TRBJ2-2; no clear D. Deletions cut 2 bases from V and 6 bases from J, with 10 bases between. Germline V gene lookup returns CDR1 MNHNY and CDR2 SVGAGI (reference sequence). The CDR3 totals 14 residues. The CDR3 here is CASSYGGAPGELFF. The CDR3 DNA sequence: TGTGCCAGCAGTTACGGTGGTGCCCCCGGGGAGCTGTTTTTT.

In the case of this clonotype: Germline is not matched at one junction end, which may reflect a read error. V gene TRBV11-3 combines with J gene TRBJ2-3, with 7 bases fitting TRBD2. Looked up from germline, CDR1 is SGHNT and CDR2 is YENEEA. CDR3 length: 16 residues. CDR3 protein: CANSLGGGSRTDTQYF. The CDR3 DNA reads TGTGCCAACAGCTTAGGAGGCGGGAGCCGCACAGATACGCAGTATTTT.

This clonotype was counted at least ten times. The gene calls are TRBV7-6 and TRBJ2-3; 14 nucleotides match TRBD2. V gave up 5 bases and J gave up 4 bases; unmatched junction bases: 2. Germline V gene sequence: CDR1 SGHVS, CDR2 FNYEAQ. The CDR3 contains 15 residues. CDR3 protein: CASSGTSGSADTQYF. The CDR3 coding sequence is TGTGCCAGCAGCGGGACTAGCGGGAGCGCAGATACGCAGTATTTT.

This clonotype came up many times. V is TRBV11-2 and J is TRBJ1-2; D perhaps matches TRBD1 (5 bases). The CDR3 runs 15 residues. Trimming cost V 7 bases and J 3 bases, with 18 bases left between them. The germline V gene encodes CDR1 SGHAT and CDR2 FQNNGV. The DNA of the CDR3 is TGTGCCAGCACCCCGAGACGAGACAGAGACTATGGCTACACCTTC. Its protein product is CASTPRRDRDYGYTF.

The rearrangement uses TRBV12-3 or TRBV12-4 and TRBJ1-4; no clear D. V was pared by 5 bases and J by 4 bases, with 17 bases between. The CDR3 runs to 16 residues. The CDR3 nucleotides are TGTGCCAGCAGTCCCCGCCCCGGGATTATTAATGAAAAACTGTTTTTT. It encodes CASSPRPGIINEKLFF.

This clonotype was detected ten times or more. J is TRBJ2-1 and V is TRBV7-6, with TRBD1 matching over 7 bases. The CDR3 runs to 15 residues. Germline CDR1 and CDR2: SGHVS and FNYEAQ. Germline trimming cut 4 bases from V and 8 bases from J; bases unmatched to any gene: 11. The CDR3 loop reads CASSSGGGGSHEQFF. The CDR3 DNA reads as TGTGCCAGCAGCTCAGGGGGTGGCGGGTCCCATGAGCAGTTCTTC.

In regard to this clonotype: A much larger clonotype is one base distant, so this may be a read error. The chain uses TRBV7-2 and TRBJ1-1, with D perhaps TRBD1 (6 bases). CDR3 size: 13 residues. CDR1 and CDR2 from the germline V gene are SGHTA and FQGNSA. CDR3 region: CAGSAARGGGAFF. The CDR3 DNA reads as TGTGCCGGCAGCGCTGCTAGGGGGGGTGGTGCTTTCTTT.

This clonotype has only a few counts. The chain uses TRBV7-9 and TRBJ1-2; D unclear. Germline assignment: CDR1 SEHNR and CDR2 FQNEAQ (reference sequence). CDR3 length: 14 amino acids. V was cut by 2 bases and J by 1 base, with 8 bases left in between. CDR3 in amino acids: CASSLIRDNYGYTF. CDR3 DNA: TGTGCCAGCAGCTTAATTCGGGATAACTATGGCTACACCTTC.

CDR3 DNA: TGTGCCAGCAGCTCCGGGACTAGCATAAATGAGCAGTTCTTC. Its protein is CASSSGTSINEQFF. The chain has TRBV11-1 and TRBJ2-1; 9 bases map to TRBD2. J was trimmed by 7 bases and V by 4 bases; bases with no gene match: 5. The germline CDR1 and CDR2 sequences are SGHAT and FQDESV (reference sequence). The CDR3 totals 14 residues.

V usage is TRBV12-3 or TRBV12-4 and J usage is TRBJ1-2; a weak D match, TRBD1 (5 bases). This CDR3 has 14 residues. V lost 2 bases and J 2 bases, leaving 9 bases between the germline ends. CDR3 region: CASSLLRGNYGYTF. CDR3 DNA: TGTGCCAGCAGTTTACTGAGGGGAAACTATGGCTACACCTTC.

The chain recombines TRBV29-1 with TRBJ2-1; 12 positions match TRBD2. V lost 4 bases, J lost 0 bases, and 10 bases stayed unmatched. This CDR3 has 18 amino acids. Germline V CDR1 and CDR2: SQVTM, ANQGSEA. CDR3 loop: CSVGPTSGRPSSYNEQFF. For the CDR3, the DNA is TGCAGCGTTGGGCCAACTAGCGGGAGGCCAAGCTCCTACAATGAGCAGTTCTTC.

The chain combines TRBV4-3 with TRBJ2-1; 9 bases align to TRBD2. Germline assignment: CDR1 LGHNA and CDR2 YSLEER. V shed 1 base, J shed 3 bases, and the junction held 1 base outside the gene matches. This CDR3 is built from 15 residues. The CDR3 sequence is CASSQASGDYNEQFF. The CDR3 nucleotides read TGCGCCAGCAGCCAAGCTAGCGGGGACTACAATGAGCAGTTCTTC.

This clonotype was recorded a few times. In nucleotides, the CDR3 is TGTGCCAGCAGCATGTTGAGCGGACAGCGGGTTGGGGAGCAGTACTTC. This translates into CASSMLSGQRVGEQYF. The V gene is TRBV7-8, the J gene TRBJ2-7, with D perhaps TRBD1 or TRBD2 (6 bases each). Germline CDR1 is SGHVS and CDR2 is FQNEAQ. V lost 5 bases and J lost 7, with 24 bases in between. The length of the CDR3 is 16 residues.

V and J are TRBV6-2 or TRBV6-3 and TRBJ1-6, with D hard to call. The CDR3 length is 18 residues. The germline V gene has CDR1 MNHEY and CDR2 SVGEGT. With 6 bases removed from V and 5 bases from J, the gap between germline ends came to 23 bases. CDR3 DNA sequence: TGTGCCAGCAGGCGTCTCATCGAGTTTGGATGGGATAATTCACCCCTCCACTTT. Amino acid sequence: CASRRLIEFGWDNSPLHF.

This clonotype was seen only a few times. J is TRBJ2-5 and V is TRBV29-1, with a weak D call TRBD2 (5 bases). The CDR3 has 15 amino acids. V was shortened by 3 bases and J by 3 bases, with 17 bases between the two germline ends. The germline V gene has CDR1 SQVTM and CDR2 ANQGSEA. The CDR3 DNA reads TGCAGCGTTGAGAATCGCGGCAGAGGGAAAGAGACCCAGTACTTC. This gives the protein CSVENRGRGKETQYF.

This clonotype was seen only once. The CDR3 region is CASRPGGSWGTTTVEQYF. CDR3 in DNA: TGTGCCAGCAGACCAGGGGGCTCGTGGGGGACCACAACCGTGGAGCAGTACTTC. This chain uses TRBV7-9 with TRBJ2-7; 8 bases agree with TRBD1. Germline assignment: CDR1 SEHNR and CDR2 FQNEAQ (reference sequence). The J segment lost 7 bases and the V segment lost 6 bases, leaving 23 bases of the junction unmatched. The CDR3 is made up of 18 amino acids.